This T cell receptor (beta chain) comes out of a study of cytomegalovirus exposure and HLA in healthy donors. Notes on this clone: Antigen unknown.

Amplification used 60 Vbeta primers and 13 Jbeta primers. TCRdb's copy holds only in-frame clones and misses some; the assay was immunoSEQ multiplex PCR. The sample includes about 170,000 clones, about 65% of them seen just once. CDR1 is SGHDT, CDR2 YYEEEE, per germline. CDR3 length: 16 residues. The germline V and J ends were trimmed by 2 bases and 10 bases, with 19 bases remaining between them. Study-wide points: Analyses of presence and absence presupposed an approximately uniform sequencing depth across donors.

The source material was PBMCs. The TCR sequence derives from a man aged 35 to 55 in good health and CMV-seropositive. V is TRBV5-6 and J is TRBJ1-6, with D uncertain. The CDR3 coding sequence is TGTGCCAGCAGCTTTGGTACGTTCCCGGGTGGGTCACCCCTCCACTTT. Translation: CASSFGTFPGGSPLHF.